These 4 T cell receptor beta chains were all obtained from the same sample, sequenced in a study of cytomegalovirus exposure and HLA in healthy donors. Vbeta (60) and Jbeta (13) primers were used in the PCR. The method was immunoSEQ multiplex PCR; TCRdb's version includes in-frame clones alone and lacks a portion of them. Of about 93,000 clones in the sample, approximately 60% are singletons; the top ten hold more than 5%. Sequencing used PBMCs. All receptors derive from a boy aged 5-17 years in good health and CMV-seropositive.

In DNA, the CDR3 is TGTGCCAGCGGCAGGGGAGAAGACCAGCCCCAGCATTTT. It is translated as CASGRGEDQPQHF. The V call is TRBV7-2, the J call TRBJ1-5, with a weak D call TRBD1 (6 bases). Looked up from germline, CDR1 is SGHTA and CDR2 is FQGNSA. The CDR3 is 13 amino acids. Between the trimmed V and J ends, which lost 8 bases and 7 bases, there was a span of 15 bases.

V gene TRBV7-2 combines with J gene TRBJ1-5, with D possibly TRBD1 on 5 matching bases. The CDR3 consists of 14 residues. Germline CDR1 SGHTA, CDR2 FQGNSA. Trimming took off 5 bases at V and 6 bases at J, with 14 bases between the two ends. CDR3 amino acids: CASSHPRGGQPQHF. DNA of the CDR3: TGTGCCAGCAGCCACCCTAGGGGTGGTCAGCCCCAGCATTTT.

The chain joins TRBV5-6 to TRBJ2-7; D unresolved. The length of the CDR3 is 13 residues. Trimming cost V 1 base and J 3 bases, with 8 bases left between them. CDR1 is SGHDT, CDR2 YYEEEE, per germline. The CDR3 DNA follows: TGTGCCAGCAGCTTGTATCACAGCTACGAGCAGTACTTC. Protein: CASSLYHSYEQYF.

The V and J genes are TRBV9 and TRBJ2-1; 7 nucleotides match TRBD2. The CDR3 runs 14 residues. The germline CDR1 and CDR2 sequences are SGDLS and YYNGEE. The J segment lost 6 bases and the V segment lost 7 bases, leaving 10 bases of the junction unmatched. CDR3 coding DNA: TGTGCCAGCGGGGGGGACCACCAAGGCAATGAGCAGTTCTTC. It codes for CASGGDHQGNEQFF.